These T cell receptor beta chains were read from a single sample in a study of T-cell memory formation after mild COVID-19. Using its own MiXCR run on the 5' RACE reads, TCRdb lists one record per CDR3 protein. The data contain about 150,000 distinct CDR3 sequences, roughly 15% of them seen just once; the ten biggest clones take up 12% to 15%. The sample taken for sequencing was PBMCs or a T cell subset sorted from them (not recorded which). All receptors come from an adult woman who had mild COVID-19 (a few samples of this study predate the infection). Cell type and time point are not known. Both conserved end residues are part of each CDR3. Fields, in order: V gene, J gene, D gene, clone size, CDR3 DNA, CDR3 protein. The D gene is left open where the match is weak. The size entry is marked missing in some rows and otherwise reads once, few, many or a size class.

v_gene: TRBV11-3
j_gene: TRBJ2-5
d_gene: TRBD1
abundance: NA
CDR3nt: TGTGCCAGCAGCCGACAGGGGGTACAAGAGACCCAGTACTTC
CDR3aa: CASSRQGVQETQYF

v_gene: TRBV29-1
j_gene: TRBJ1-2
d_gene: NA
abundance: few
CDR3nt: TGCAGCGTTGACCAACCGGACATGCCGGGCTACACCTTC
CDR3aa: CSVDQPDMPGYTF

v_gene: TRBV24-1
j_gene: TRBJ1-6
d_gene: NA
abundance: NA
CDR3nt: TGTGCCACCAGTGATTCCGGGACACCGAATTCACCCCTCCACTTT
CDR3aa: CATSDSGTPNSPLHF

v_gene: TRBV12-3/TRBV12-4
j_gene: TRBJ2-3
d_gene: TRBD2
abundance: NA
CDR3nt: TGTGCCAGCAGGGGACTAGCGGGGCAACGCACAGATACGCAGTATTTT
CDR3aa: CASRGLAGQRTDTQYF

v_gene: TRBV5-6
j_gene: TRBJ2-2
d_gene: NA
abundance: NA
CDR3nt: TGTGCCAGCAGCTCCGGACGGACCGGGGAGCTGTTTTTT
CDR3aa: CASSSGRTGELFF

v_gene: TRBV2
j_gene: TRBJ1-1
d_gene: NA
abundance: NA
CDR3nt: TGTGCCAGCAGGGGGATCCGGGGTAACACTGAAGCTTTCTTT
CDR3aa: CASRGIRGNTEAFF

v_gene: TRBV12-3/TRBV12-4
j_gene: TRBJ2-5
d_gene: NA
abundance: few
CDR3nt: TGTGCCAGCAGTGGGCGGGAGACCCAGTACTTC
CDR3aa: CASSGRETQYF

v_gene: TRBV19
j_gene: TRBJ2-7
d_gene: TRBD2
abundance: NA
CDR3nt: TGTGCCAGCTCCCGAGCGGGAGGCAGCTCCTACGAGCAGTACTTC
CDR3aa: CASSRAGGSSYEQYF

v_gene: TRBV7-8
j_gene: TRBJ1-6
d_gene: TRBD1
abundance: NA
CDR3nt: TGTGCCAGCAGCTTGGAGGGCCGACAGACAGGGTGGCGTTTAGATTCACCCCTCCACTTT
CDR3aa: CASSLEGRQTGWRLDSPLHF

v_gene: TRBV11-2
j_gene: TRBJ2-7
d_gene: NA
abundance: NA
CDR3nt: TGTGCCAGCAGCTTAGAGGGATTGCGGGGGCAGTACTTC
CDR3aa: CASSLEGLRGQYF

v_gene: TRBV29-1
j_gene: TRBJ1-2
d_gene: NA
abundance: NA
CDR3nt: TGCAGCGGCGGGACACCGAACTATGGCTACACCTTC
CDR3aa: CSGGTPNYGYTF

v_gene: TRBV7-2
j_gene: TRBJ2-3
d_gene: TRBD2
abundance: few
CDR3nt: TGTGCCAGCAGCTTAGTCCGGACTAGCGGGGGAACAGATACGCAGTATTTT
CDR3aa: CASSLVRTSGGTDTQYF

v_gene: TRBV24-1
j_gene: TRBJ2-7
d_gene: TRBD1
abundance: NA
CDR3nt: TGTGCCACCAGTGATTCTCGGTGGACAGGAGCAGCCTACGAGCAGTACTTC
CDR3aa: CATSDSRWTGAAYEQYF

v_gene: TRBV9
j_gene: TRBJ2-5
d_gene: TRBD2
abundance: few
CDR3nt: TGTGCCAGCAACGCGGGAGGAGGTGAGACCCAGTACTTC
CDR3aa: CASNAGGGETQYF

v_gene: TRBV19
j_gene: TRBJ2-1
d_gene: TRBD1
abundance: many
CDR3nt: TGTGCCAGTAGTATTCGACAGGGGGCTACCTACAATGAGCAGTTCTTC
CDR3aa: CASSIRQGATYNEQFF

v_gene: TRBV10-3
j_gene: TRBJ2-7
d_gene: NA
abundance: few
CDR3nt: TGTGCCATCTCAGGGGCCTACGAGCAGTACTTC
CDR3aa: CAISGAYEQYF

v_gene: TRBV12-3/TRBV12-4
j_gene: TRBJ2-7
d_gene: TRBD2
abundance: NA
CDR3nt: TGTGCCAGCAGTAGAAGCGGGAGGTCGGACTACGAGCAGTACTTC
CDR3aa: CASSRSGRSDYEQYF

v_gene: TRBV20-1
j_gene: TRBJ1-4
d_gene: NA
abundance: NA
CDR3nt: TGCAGTGCCCCCGGGCAAGGGTGGGAAAAACTGTTTTTT
CDR3aa: CSAPGQGWEKLFF

v_gene: TRBV6-1
j_gene: TRBJ1-5
d_gene: NA
abundance: once
CDR3nt: TGTGCCAGCAGCTATCTCGGCGGGGATCAGCCCCAGCATTTT
CDR3aa: CASSYLGGDQPQHF

v_gene: TRBV4-3
j_gene: TRBJ2-3
d_gene: TRBD2
abundance: NA
CDR3nt: TGCGCCAGCAGCTCATCTAGCGGGTCGGCAGATACGCAGTATTTT
CDR3aa: CASSSSSGSADTQYF

v_gene: TRBV12-3/TRBV12-4
j_gene: TRBJ1-5
d_gene: NA
abundance: few
CDR3nt: TGTGCCAGCAGTTTAGGTGAGGGCAATCAGCCCCAGCATTTT
CDR3aa: CASSLGEGNQPQHF

v_gene: TRBV19
j_gene: TRBJ1-5
d_gene: NA
abundance: few
CDR3nt: TGTGCCAGTACCCTTCGGGACGGACGGCAGCCCCAGCATTTT
CDR3aa: CASTLRDGRQPQHF

v_gene: TRBV6-2/TRBV6-3
j_gene: TRBJ1-5
d_gene: NA
abundance: few
CDR3nt: TGTGCCAGCAGGGAGAGCAATCAGCCCCAGCATTTT
CDR3aa: CASRESNQPQHF

v_gene: TRBV25-1
j_gene: TRBJ2-7
d_gene: NA
abundance: NA
CDR3nt: TGTGCCAGCAGTGAACCCCGGGTAGGGTCCGAGCAGTACTTC
CDR3aa: CASSEPRVGSEQYF